This T cell receptor (beta chain) was identified during a study of graft-versus-host responses after intestinal transplantation (dated by TCRdb to the early 2020s). Background for the entire study: Recipients received multivisceral, liver-intestinal, or isolated intestinal transplants. Every recipient was given anti-thymocyte globulin induction, then maintenance tacrolimus and steroids for 3 to 4 years. After intestinal transplantation, graft-versus-host and host-versus-graft alloreactive T cell clones were followed in the graft, circulation and bone marrow using bulk TCR-beta CDR3 sequencing. To identify alloreactive clones, pre-transplant mixed lymphocyte reaction products were sequenced and then compared with unstimulated pre-transplant donor and recipient T cells. Of the 20 to 30 intestinal transplant recipients enrolled in the cohort, one of whom was a retransplant, a few patients without pretransplant specimens were excluded. A peak of at least 4% donor T cells among recipient peripheral blood mononuclear cells was the definition used for donor T cell macrochimerism. Samples from three later patients were sequenced in-house on an Illumina MiSeq with MiXCR processing rather than by the commercial service. The paper's findings and limits, for the study overall: Patients with donor T cell macrochimerism had high GvH to HvG T cell clonal ratios in their allografts. GvH clones turned up in recipient bone marrow, with some appearing earlier in ileal mucosa or blood, a pattern consistent with an intestinal mucosal origin. Early after transplant, peak levels of circulating GvH clones were found to be associated with declines in HvG clones. The relatively low number and heterogeneity of intestinal transplant patients limited the conclusions.

This specimen's time point label, interpreted: cells obtained before transplantation from donor or recipient. CD3+CD4+ and CD3+CD8+ populations were FACS-sorted from unstimulated pre-transplant donor and recipient cells taken from spleen or lymph nodes. Between the V and J ends, shortened by 6 bases and 5 bases respectively, the junction contains 11 bases. From a lookup of the germline V gene, CDR1 and CDR2 are SNHLY and FYNNEI. From the cysteine through the phenylalanine, the CDR3 covers 12 amino acids. The CDR3 DNA has 36 bases and is translated from base 1. Comments on this clone: No cognate antigen has been identified for it. No much larger clone is present one base from it, and per-base qualities are unavailable.

Libraries were made using the immunoSEQ multiplex PCR assay. For most patients, genomic DNA was isolated using the Qiagen DNeasy Blood and Tissue Kit and was shipped frozen to Adaptive Biotechnologies for TCR sequencing. For most patients, genomic DNA was subjected to high-throughput TCR-beta CDR3 sequencing by Adaptive Biotechnologies. Per the original workflow: TCR sequencing data for 15 to 20 patients were retrieved from Adaptive's ImmunoSEQ software; three other patients were processed with MiXCR and VDJtools. To correct CD4 versus CD8 sorting errors, any sequence found in both subsets at a frequency ratio below 5:1 was removed. CDR3 nucleotide sequences shared between donor and recipient were removed because their origin could not be assigned. To count as alloreactive, a clone needed at least 2-fold expansion over unstimulated cells and a minimum CFSE-low frequency of 0.002% (template counts) or 0.001% (read counts). Clones detected in sequenced pre-transplant spleen, lymph node, or MLR CFSE-low populations of the donor or recipient were defined as mappable. Cumulative frequency of alloreactive clones was calculated as a percentage of all sequences weighted by copy number. Entries here come from immuneACCESS through TCRdb and include only in-frame sequences with V and J called. Some clones fail to appear in such tables; in the studies checked, an unresolved V gene covers under half of the shortfall, and the cause of the remainder is unknown. The V and J calls and clone size are taken from that table; D and trimming were inferred from the DNA. The sample table holds 75,000 to 100,000 clones, of which about nine tenths were seen once. The ten largest clones capture about 0.18% of the sample.

The clonotype originates from a human donor who was the organ donor for an intestinal transplant. This sample comprised unstimulated CD4+ T cells sorted from spleen or lymph node cells, obtained before transplant. This sequence uses TRBV2 and TRBJ2-7; matching of 6 bases hints at TRBD1 as the D gene. The DNA is as follows: TGTGCCAGCAGCCCTACAGGGAACGAGCAGTACTTC. The resulting protein is CASSPTGNEQYF.